These 18 T cell receptor beta chains share one sample of origin, sequenced in a study of T cells in Graves' hyperthyroidism and ophthalmopathy. Amplification yielded TCR beta CDR3 regions, with RNA transcripts as the source. With the HTBI primer set, the TCR CDR3 went through a first round of RT-PCR. TCRdb recomputed calls from the multiplex PCR reads with MiXCR, one row per CDR3 protein. The table lists over 450,000 distinct CDR3 sequences, 17% of them singletons. The sample consisted of blood. Receptor source: a woman in her late teens or twenties with Graves' ophthalmopathy.

This clonotype was counted at least ten times. The chain joins TRBV11-3 to TRBJ2-1, with TRBD1 matching over 7 bases. This CDR3 has 16 residues. From germline, CDR1 is SGHNT and CDR2 YENEEA. V shed 1 base and J 0 bases; nucleotides not matched to a gene: 3. For the CDR3, the DNA is TGTGCCAGCAGCTTAGGCAGGGGGTACTCCTACAATGAGCAGTTCTTC. It codes for CASSLGRGYSYNEQFF.

This clonotype was detected ten times or more. The chain combines TRBV5-1 with TRBJ1-5; no firm D call. Trimming removed 3 bases from V and 2 bases from J, with 6 bases in between. Germline CDR1 SGHRS, CDR2 YFSETQ. This CDR3 has 13 amino acids. The CDR3 is CASSSGRNQPQHF. CDR3 DNA: TGCGCCAGCAGCTCGGGCCGCAATCAGCCCCAGCATTTT.

This clonotype showed up just a few times. This sequence joins TRBV27 and TRBJ2-1, with 7 positions matching TRBD1. Germline CDR1 is MNHEY and CDR2 is SMNVEV (reference sequence). The J segment lost 6 bases and the V segment lost 6 bases, leaving 8 bases of the junction unmatched. This CDR3 region has 14 residues. The CDR3 region has the DNA TGTGCCAGCAGCCAATTACAGGGGATCAATGAGCAGTTCTTC. It yields the protein CASSQLQGINEQFF.

For the CDR3, the DNA is TGTGCCAGCAGCCTAGGCAGCCGGGCCAAAAACATTCAGTACTTC. As protein: CASSLGSRAKNIQYF. This chain connects TRBV14 to TRBJ2-4; D is unresolved. The CDR3 covers 15 residues. Trimming took 4 bases from V and 1 from J, leaving 11 bases between them. From germline, CDR1 is SGHDN and CDR2 FVKESK. The complete variable domain, with remaining parts taken from reference TRBV14 and TRBJ2-4, reads EAGVTQFPSHSVIEKGQTVTLRCDPISGHDNLYWYRRVMGKEIKFLLHFVKESKQDESGMPNNRFLAERTGGTYSTLKVQPAELEDSGVYFCASSLGSRAKNIQYFGAGTRLSVL.

This clonotype has a handful of counts. This chain connects TRBV7-8 to TRBJ1-3; D is possibly TRBD1 (5 bases). The V gene's germline CDR1 is SGHVS and CDR2 FQNEAQ. Trimming pared 5 bases from V and 1 base from J, leaving 12 bases between. The CDR3 length is 15 residues. The CDR3: CASSENPGSGNTIYF. The DNA of the CDR3 is TGTGCCAGCAGCGAGAACCCAGGGTCTGGAAACACCATATATTTT.

This clonotype was counted at least ten times. The chain combines TRBV6-2 or TRBV6-3 with TRBJ2-5, with D tentatively TRBD2 (5 bases). In germline, CDR1 is MNHEY, CDR2 SVGEGT. The germline V and J ends were trimmed by 6 bases and 4 bases, with 18 bases remaining between them. The CDR3 has 15 residues. The CDR3 nucleotides read TGTGCCAGCAGCCTTGGGAGTGTCAGGCGAGAGACCCAGTACTTC. It yields the protein CASSLGSVRRETQYF.

V usage is TRBV12-3 or TRBV12-4 and J usage is TRBJ2-1, with 7 bases aligning to TRBD1. V shed 2 bases, J shed 2 bases, and the junction held 3 bases outside the gene matches. This CDR3 has 15 residues. CDR3 loop: CASSLRDRPYNEQFF. The CDR3, as DNA: TGTGCCAGCAGTTTAAGGGACAGACCCTACAATGAGCAGTTCTTC.

The chain is built from TRBV12-3 or TRBV12-4 and TRBJ2-5; TRBD2 aligns across 11 bases. The CDR3 runs to 16 residues. V was pared by 5 bases and J by 5 bases, with 10 bases of the junction left unmatched. The CDR3 DNA reads as TGTGCCAGCAGTCCCACTAGCGGGAGACCCGGGGAGACCCAGTACTTC. Protein product: CASSPTSGRPGETQYF.

The V gene is TRBV5-1, the J gene TRBJ2-5; D is undetermined. The germline V gene has CDR1 SGHRS and CDR2 YFSETQ. The CDR3 contains 14 residues. Trimming cost V 0 bases and J 2 bases, with 8 bases left between them. The CDR3 region has the DNA TGCGCCAGCAGCTTGGTTGCCCCACAAGAGACCCAGTACTTC. Translating gives CASSLVAPQETQYF.

V gene TRBV10-2 combines with J gene TRBJ1-3; 9 nucleotides match TRBD1. V lost 6 bases to trimming and J lost 3 bases; unmatched junction nucleotides: 6. Germline lookup yields CDR1 WSHSY and CDR2 SAAADI. This CDR3 region has 15 residues. CDR3 DNA sequence: TGCGCCAGCAGCCCGGGACAGGGTTTTGGAAACACCATATATTTT. It translates to CASSPGQGFGNTIYF.

This clonotype was found a few times. V gene TRBV2 combines with J gene TRBJ2-2, with D hard to call. The CDR3 length is 13 residues. Per germline, CDR1 SNHLY and CDR2 FYNNEI. Between the trimmed V and J ends, which lost 0 bases and 6 bases, there was a span of 5 bases. In DNA form, the CDR3 reads TGTGCCAGCAGTGAAGCGCCTCCCGGGGAGCTGTTTTTT. This encodes CASSEAPPGELFF.

The V call is TRBV7-2, the J call TRBJ2-3; D is unclear. Trimming stripped 1 base from V and 0 bases from J, with 8 bases between. The V gene's germline CDR1 is SGHTA and CDR2 FQGNSA. This CDR3 contains 15 residues. In DNA, the CDR3 is TGTGCCAGCAGCTTAGGGGCGTACAGCACAGATACGCAGTATTTT. This encodes CASSLGAYSTDTQYF.

This clonotype was observed at least ten times. The chain combines TRBV28 with TRBJ2-3, with 10 nucleotides matching TRBD1. With V trimmed by 3 bases and J by 1 base, 4 bases remained unmatched. Germline V gene lookup returns CDR1 MDHEN and CDR2 SYDVKM. There are 16 residues in the CDR3. CDR3 region: CASSFAGTGGTDTQYF. The CDR3 bases are TGTGCCAGCAGTTTCGCCGGGACAGGGGGCACAGATACGCAGTATTTT.

This clonotype was recorded at least ten times. The chain links TRBV28 to TRBJ1-2; 9 nucleotides match TRBD1. Per the germline V gene, CDR1 is MDHEN and CDR2 is SYDVKM. The ends lost 1 base at V and 3 bases at J; junction bases unmatched: 3. CDR3 size: 15 residues. The CDR3 DNA is TGTGCCAGCAGTTTATTCCGGACAGGGGACTATGGCTACACCTTC. This codes for CASSLFRTGDYGYTF.

This sequence joins TRBV28 and TRBJ1-6; 9 nucleotides match TRBD1. There are 13 residues in the CDR3. The ends lost 8 bases at V and 10 bases at J; junction bases unmatched: 6. The germline CDR1 and CDR2 sequences are MDHEN and SYDVKM. The CDR3, as DNA: TGTGCCAGCTGGGACAGGGAAAGGTCACCCCTCCACTTT. Amino acids: CASWDRERSPLHF.

Ten or more counts support this clonotype. The V and J genes are TRBV5-1 and TRBJ2-7; TRBD1 matches at 8 bases. J gave up 0 bases and V 4 bases, and 9 bases lay outside the gene matches. CDR3 length: 16 amino acids. Germline V gives CDR1 SGHRS, CDR2 YFSETQ. The DNA of the CDR3 is TGCGCCAGCAGCCAGGACAGGACAGGGATCTCCTACGAGCAGTACTTC. Translated, it gives CASSQDRTGISYEQYF.

This clonotype turned up a few times. The chain recombines TRBV3-1 with TRBJ2-5; D remains unclear. Per germline, CDR1 LGHDT and CDR2 YNNKEL (reference sequence). The ends were cut back, 0 bases at V and 0 bases at J, with 5 bases in the middle. CDR3 length: 14 amino acids. CDR3 residues: CASSQEADQETQYF. Written as DNA, the CDR3 is TGTGCCAGCAGCCAAGAGGCGGACCAAGAGACCCAGTACTTC.

Many counts were recorded for this clonotype. This chain joins TRBV5-6 and TRBJ2-1; D might be TRBD2 (5 bases). The CDR3 is made up of 15 amino acids. V lost 4 bases to trimming and J lost 5 bases, with 16 bases between them. Germline V gene data show CDR1 as SGHDT and CDR2 as YYEEEE. CDR3 nucleotide sequence: TGTGCCAGCAGCCCGGGGTGGCGGACCGACAATGAGCAGTTCTTC. This gives the protein CASSPGWRTDNEQFF.